This TCR beta chain came from a study of blood T cell repertoires in COVID-19. Study at large: The United States, Italy and Spain supplied acute and convalescent COVID-19 samples.

Per the germline V gene, CDR1 is SGHRS and CDR2 is YFSETQ. V dropped 5 bases and J dropped 1 base, with 3 bases sitting between them. The CDR3 has 12 amino acids. In assigning cohorts, the study relied on participant-reported clinical history. Sequenced by immunoSEQ multiplex PCR; TCRdb stores in-frame clones only, minus some. This table has 110,000 to 150,000 clones, around 80% appearing once. The sample comprised PBMCs or T cells enriched from blood (not recorded which). The TCR comes from a woman between 45 and 60 years old who had recovered from COVID-19. The rearrangement uses TRBV5-1 and TRBJ2-2; D gene unclear. The CDR3 DNA reads as TGCGCCAGCAGTCAGAACACCGGGGAGCTGTTTTTT. It specifies CASSQNTGELFF.